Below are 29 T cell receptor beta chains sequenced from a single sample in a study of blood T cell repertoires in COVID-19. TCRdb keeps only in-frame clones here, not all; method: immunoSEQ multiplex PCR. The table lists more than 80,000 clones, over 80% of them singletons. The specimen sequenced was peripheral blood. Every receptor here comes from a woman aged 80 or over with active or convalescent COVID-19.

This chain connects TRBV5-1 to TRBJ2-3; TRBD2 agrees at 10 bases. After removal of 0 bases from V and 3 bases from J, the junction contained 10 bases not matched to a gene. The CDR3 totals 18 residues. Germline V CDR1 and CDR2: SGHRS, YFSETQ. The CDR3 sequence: CASSLGRPLAGLTDTQYF. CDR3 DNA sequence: TGCGCCAGCAGCTTGGGACGACCACTAGCGGGACTTACAGATACGCAGTATTTT. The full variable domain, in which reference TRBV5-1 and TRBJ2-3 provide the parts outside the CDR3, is KAGVTQTPRYLIKTRGQQVTLSCSPISGHRSVSWYQQTPGQGLQFLFEYFSETQRNKGNFPGRFSGRQFSNSRSEMNVSTLELGDSALYLCASSLGRPLAGLTDTQYFGPGTRLTVL.

CDR3 sequence reads: CASSRGTGYEQYF. In nucleotides, the CDR3 is TGTGCCAGCAGTAGAGGGACAGGCTACGAGCAGTACTTC. The chain employs TRBV6-2 or TRBV6-3 and TRBJ2-7; TRBD1 agrees at 8 bases. This CDR3 comprises 13 residues. The junction had 3 bases not matched to a gene; V was cut back by 5 bases and J by 3 bases. The germline V gene has CDR1 MNHEY and CDR2 SVGEGT.

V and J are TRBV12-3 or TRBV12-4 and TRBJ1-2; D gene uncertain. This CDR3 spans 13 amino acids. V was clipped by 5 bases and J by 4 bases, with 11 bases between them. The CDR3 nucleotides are TGTGCCAGCAGTCCTACGAGGTTCTATGGCTACACCTTC. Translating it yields CASSPTRFYGYTF.

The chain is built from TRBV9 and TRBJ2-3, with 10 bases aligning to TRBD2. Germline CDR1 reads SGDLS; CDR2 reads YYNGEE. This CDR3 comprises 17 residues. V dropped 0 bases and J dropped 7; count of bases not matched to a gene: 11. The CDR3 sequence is CASSVASWASGGNTQYF. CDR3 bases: TGTGCCAGCAGCGTAGCTTCCTGGGCTAGCGGGGGAAATACGCAGTATTTT.

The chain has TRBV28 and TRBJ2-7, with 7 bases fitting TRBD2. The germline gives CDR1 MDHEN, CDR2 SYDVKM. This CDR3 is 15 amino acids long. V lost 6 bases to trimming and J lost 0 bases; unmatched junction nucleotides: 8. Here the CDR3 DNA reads TGTGCCAGCAGAAGCGGGACTCAAAACTCCTACGAGCAGTACTTC. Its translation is CASRSGTQNSYEQYF.

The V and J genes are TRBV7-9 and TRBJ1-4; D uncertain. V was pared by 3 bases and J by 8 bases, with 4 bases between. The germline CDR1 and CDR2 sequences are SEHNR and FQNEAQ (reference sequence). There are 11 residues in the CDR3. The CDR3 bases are TGTGCCAGCAGCTTTATGGAAAAACTGTTTTTT. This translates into CASSFMEKLFF.

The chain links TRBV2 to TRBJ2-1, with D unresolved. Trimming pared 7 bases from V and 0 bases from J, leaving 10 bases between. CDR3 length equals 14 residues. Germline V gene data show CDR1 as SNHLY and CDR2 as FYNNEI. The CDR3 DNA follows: TGTGCCAGCACGAGAGAGAGCTCCTACAATGAGCAGTTCTTC. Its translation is CASTRESSYNEQFF.

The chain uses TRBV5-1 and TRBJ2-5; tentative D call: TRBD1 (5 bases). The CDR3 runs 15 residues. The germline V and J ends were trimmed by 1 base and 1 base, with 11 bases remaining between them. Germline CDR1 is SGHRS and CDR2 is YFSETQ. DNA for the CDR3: TGCGCCAGCAGCTTGAGTAAAGGGGTCCAAGAGACCCAGTACTTC. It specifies CASSLSKGVQETQYF. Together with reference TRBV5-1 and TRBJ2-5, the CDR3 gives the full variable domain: KAGVTQTPRYLIKTRGQQVTLSCSPISGHRSVSWYQQTPGQGLQFLFEYFSETQRNKGNFPGRFSGRQFSNSRSEMNVSTLELGDSALYLCASSLSKGVQETQYFGPGTRLLVL.

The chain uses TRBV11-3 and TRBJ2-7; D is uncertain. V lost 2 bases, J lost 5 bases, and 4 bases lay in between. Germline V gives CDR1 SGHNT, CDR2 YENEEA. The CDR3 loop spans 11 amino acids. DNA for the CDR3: TGTGCCAGCAGCTTAACGGACGAGCAGTACTTC. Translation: CASSLTDEQYF.

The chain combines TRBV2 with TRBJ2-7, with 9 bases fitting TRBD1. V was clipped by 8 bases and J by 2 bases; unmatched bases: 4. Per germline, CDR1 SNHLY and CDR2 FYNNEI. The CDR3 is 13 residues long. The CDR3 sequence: CASQGQGPYEQYF. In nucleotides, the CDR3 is TGTGCCAGCCAGGGACAGGGCCCCTACGAGCAGTACTTC.

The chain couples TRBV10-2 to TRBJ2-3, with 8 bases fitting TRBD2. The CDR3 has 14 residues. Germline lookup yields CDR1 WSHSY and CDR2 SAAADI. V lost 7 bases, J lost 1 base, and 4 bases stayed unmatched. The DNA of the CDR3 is TGCGCCAGCACGAGTAGCGGGGGCACAGATACGCAGTATTTT. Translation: CASTSSGGTDTQYF.

CDR3 protein: CASSLISLPHNEQFF. In DNA form, the CDR3 reads TGTGCCAGCAGTTTAATTAGCCTGCCTCATAATGAGCAGTTCTTC. The rearrangement links TRBV28 to TRBJ2-1, with D uncertain. Germline V lookup: CDR1 MDHEN, CDR2 SYDVKM. The CDR3 extends over 15 amino acids. Deletions cut 2 bases from V and 7 bases from J, with 15 bases between.

The CDR3 here is CASRSGGVGGADTQYF. In nucleotides, the CDR3 is TGTGCCAGCAGATCCGGGGGAGTTGGGGGGGCAGATACGCAGTATTTT. This chain connects TRBV11-1 to TRBJ2-3; 7 bases fit TRBD2. CDR1 and CDR2 (germline): SGHAT, FQDESV (reference sequence). Unmatched junction bases numbered 13, after V lost 6 bases and J lost 4 bases. This CDR3 is 16 amino acids long.

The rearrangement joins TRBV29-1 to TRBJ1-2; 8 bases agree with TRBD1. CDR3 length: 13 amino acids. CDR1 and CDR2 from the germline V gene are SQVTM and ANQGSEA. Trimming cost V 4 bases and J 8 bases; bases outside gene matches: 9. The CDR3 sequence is CSVVDRGLWGYTF. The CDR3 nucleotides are TGCAGCGTTGTTGACAGGGGCCTTTGGGGCTACACCTTC.

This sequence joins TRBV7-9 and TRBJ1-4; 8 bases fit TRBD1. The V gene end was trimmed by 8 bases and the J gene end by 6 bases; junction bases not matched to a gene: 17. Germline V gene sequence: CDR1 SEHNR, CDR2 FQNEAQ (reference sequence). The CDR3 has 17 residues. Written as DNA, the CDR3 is TGTGCCAGCGGCAACATGGATCGACAGGGGTACTATGAAAAACTGTTTTTT. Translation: CASGNMDRQGYYEKLFF. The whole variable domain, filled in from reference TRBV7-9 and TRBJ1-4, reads DTGVSQNPRHKITKRGQNVTFRCDPISEHNRLYWYRQTLGQGPEFLTYFQNEAQLEKSRLLSDRFSAERPKGSFSTLEIQRTEQGDSAMYLCASGNMDRQGYYEKLFFGSGTQLSVL.

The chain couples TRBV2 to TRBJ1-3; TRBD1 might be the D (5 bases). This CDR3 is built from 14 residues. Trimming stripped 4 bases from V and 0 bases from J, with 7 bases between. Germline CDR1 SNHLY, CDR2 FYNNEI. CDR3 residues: CASSAGVSGNTIYF. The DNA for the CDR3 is TGTGCCAGCAGTGCGGGGGTCTCTGGAAACACCATATATTTT.

CDR3 bases: TGTGCCAGCAGCTTGGATGAGGGGGTGATGAGTGGCTACACCTTC. Encoded protein: CASSLDEGVMSGYTF. The rearrangement links TRBV5-5 to TRBJ1-2, with D perhaps matching TRBD1 (6 bases). Germline CDR1 SGHKS, CDR2 YYEKEE (reference sequence). This CDR3 is 15 amino acids long. With 0 bases removed from V and 7 bases from J, the gap between germline ends came to 16 bases. Combining the CDR3 with reference TRBV5-5 and TRBJ1-2 gives the whole variable domain DAGVTQSPTHLIKTRGQQVTLRCSPISGHKSVSWYQQVLGQGPQFIFQYYEKEERGRGNFPDRFSARQFPNYSSELNVNALLLGDSALYLCASSLDEGVMSGYTFGSGTRLTVV.

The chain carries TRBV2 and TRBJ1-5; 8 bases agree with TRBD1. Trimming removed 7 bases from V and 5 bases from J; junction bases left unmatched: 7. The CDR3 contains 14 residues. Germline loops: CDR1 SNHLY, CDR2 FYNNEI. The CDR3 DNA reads TGTGCCAGCAAAAGGGACAGGTTAGATCAGCCCCAGCATTTT. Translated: CASKRDRLDQPQHF.

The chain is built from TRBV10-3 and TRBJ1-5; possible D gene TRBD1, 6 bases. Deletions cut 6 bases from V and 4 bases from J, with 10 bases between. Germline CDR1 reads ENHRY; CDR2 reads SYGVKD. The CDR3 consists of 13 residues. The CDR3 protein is CAIRQGVNQPQHF. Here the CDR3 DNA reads TGTGCCATCAGACAGGGAGTAAATCAGCCCCAGCATTTT.

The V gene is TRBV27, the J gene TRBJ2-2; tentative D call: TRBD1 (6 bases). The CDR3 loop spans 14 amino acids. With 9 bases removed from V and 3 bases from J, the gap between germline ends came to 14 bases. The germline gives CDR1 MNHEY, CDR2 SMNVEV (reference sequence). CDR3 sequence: CASKLDSYTGELFF. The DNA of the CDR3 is TGTGCCAGTAAACTGGACAGTTACACCGGGGAGCTGTTTTTT.

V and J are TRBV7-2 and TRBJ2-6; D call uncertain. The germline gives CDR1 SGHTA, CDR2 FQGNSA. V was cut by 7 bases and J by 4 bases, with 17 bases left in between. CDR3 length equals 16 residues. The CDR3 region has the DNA TGTGCCAGCACCCCCTCCGCGAATCGAGGGGCCAACGTCCTGACTTTC. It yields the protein CASTPSANRGANVLTF.

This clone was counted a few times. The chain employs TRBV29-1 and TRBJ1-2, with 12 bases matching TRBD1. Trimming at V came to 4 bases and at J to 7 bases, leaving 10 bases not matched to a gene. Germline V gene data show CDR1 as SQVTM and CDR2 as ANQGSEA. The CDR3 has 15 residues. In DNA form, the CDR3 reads TGCAGCGTTGTGGGTCCGGGACAGGGGGCCAGTGGCTACACCTTC. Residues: CSVVGPGQGASGYTF.

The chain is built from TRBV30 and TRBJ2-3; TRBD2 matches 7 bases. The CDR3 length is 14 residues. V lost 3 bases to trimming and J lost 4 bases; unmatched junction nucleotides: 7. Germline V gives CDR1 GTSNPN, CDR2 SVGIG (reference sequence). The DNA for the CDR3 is TGTGCCTGGAGCCTGGGCGGGAGCCCAGATACGCAGTATTTT. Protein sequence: CAWSLGGSPDTQYF.

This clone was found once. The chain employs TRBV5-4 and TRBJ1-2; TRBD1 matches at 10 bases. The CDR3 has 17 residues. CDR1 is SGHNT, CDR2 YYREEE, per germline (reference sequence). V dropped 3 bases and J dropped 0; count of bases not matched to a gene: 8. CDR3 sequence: CASSSPTGGPTNYGYTF. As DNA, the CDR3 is TGTGCCAGCAGCTCCCCGACAGGGGGCCCAACTAACTATGGCTACACCTTC.

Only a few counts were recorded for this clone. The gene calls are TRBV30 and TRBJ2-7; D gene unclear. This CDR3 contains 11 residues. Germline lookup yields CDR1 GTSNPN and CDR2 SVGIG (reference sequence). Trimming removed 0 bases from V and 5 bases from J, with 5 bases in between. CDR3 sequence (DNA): TGTGCCTGGAGTGTACTGGACGAGCAGTACTTC. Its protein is CAWSVLDEQYF.

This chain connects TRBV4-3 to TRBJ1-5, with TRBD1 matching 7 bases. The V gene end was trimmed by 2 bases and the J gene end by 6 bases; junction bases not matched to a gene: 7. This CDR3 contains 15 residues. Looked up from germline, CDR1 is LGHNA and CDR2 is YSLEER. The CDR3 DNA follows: TGCGCCAGCAGCCAAAGTAGACAGGGCAGTCAGCCCCAGCATTTT. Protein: CASSQSRQGSQPQHF.

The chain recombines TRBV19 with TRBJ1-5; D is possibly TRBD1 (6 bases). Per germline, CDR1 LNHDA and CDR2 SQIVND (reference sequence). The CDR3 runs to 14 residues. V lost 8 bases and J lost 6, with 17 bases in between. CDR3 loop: CASWGQGSGQPQHF. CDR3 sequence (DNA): TGTGCCAGTTGGGGGCAGGGATCAGGTCAGCCCCAGCATTTT.

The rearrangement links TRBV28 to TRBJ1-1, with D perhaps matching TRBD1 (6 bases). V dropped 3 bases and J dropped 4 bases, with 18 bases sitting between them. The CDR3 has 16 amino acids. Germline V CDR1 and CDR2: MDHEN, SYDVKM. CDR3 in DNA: TGTGCCAGCAGTTTGGGGGCTGGGGGGGGTAGCACTGAAGCTTTCTTT. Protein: CASSLGAGGGSTEAFF.

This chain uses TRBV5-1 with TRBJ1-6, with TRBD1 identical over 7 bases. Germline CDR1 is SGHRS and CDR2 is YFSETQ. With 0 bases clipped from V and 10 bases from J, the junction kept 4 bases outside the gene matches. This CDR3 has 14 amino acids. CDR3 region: CASSLGPTGSPLHF. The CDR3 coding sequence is TGCGCCAGCAGCTTGGGGCCGACAGGGTCACCCCTCCACTTT.